This TCR beta chain was profiled in a study of regulatory T cells in long-lasting Graves disease. Specified time point: newly diagnosed GD, antithyroid drugs for less than 3 months. Extracted RNA from PBMCs served as the source of the TCR library. For TCR beta, libraries came from iRepertoire HTBI primers and Arm-PCR of CDR3 regions. Each CDR3 protein is one row after TCRdb ran MiXCR on the multiplex PCR reads. Of about 500,000 distinct CDR3 sequences listed, 16% are singletons. CDR1 and CDR2 from the germline V gene are SQVTM and ANQGSEA. J gave up 4 bases and V 3 bases, and 8 bases lay outside the gene matches. The CDR3 is made up of 16 amino acids. There are many counts of this clonotype. The same sample was also used in a study of T cells in Graves' hyperthyroidism and ophthalmopathy.

Sample: peripheral blood mononuclear cells (PBMCs), taken at new diagnosis, from a patient treated with antithyroid drugs. This sequence originates from a man aged 40-49 years with Graves disease. The chain couples TRBV29-1 to TRBJ2-2; TRBD1 matches at 10 bases. The CDR3 here is CSVDSRQGAGTGELFF. CDR3 in DNA: TGCAGCGTTGACTCTCGACAGGGGGCAGGCACCGGGGAGCTGTTTTTT.